This T cell receptor beta chain emerged from a study of cytomegalovirus exposure and HLA in healthy donors. Study-level points and caveats: Listed as cytomegalovirus-associated were 150 or so TCR beta chains.

The PCR had 60 Vbeta and 13 Jbeta primers. Profiled with immunoSEQ multiplex PCR; TCRdb holds only in-frame clones, not every one. The sample records over 250,000 clones, 75% to 90% being singletons. V lost 8 bases and J lost 6; bases outside the gene matches: 10. Germline assignment: CDR1 MRHNA and CDR2 SNTAGT. This CDR3 has 15 amino acids. As to this clone: Its specificity is not known.

The sample was PBMCs. This chain uses TRBV6-4 with TRBJ2-1; 10 nucleotides align to TRBD2. This TCR came from a man aged 35 to 55 in good health and CMV-seropositive. Here the CDR3 reads CASATSGEGANEQFF. DNA of the CDR3: TGTGCCAGCGCAACTAGCGGGGAGGGCGCCAATGAGCAGTTCTTC.